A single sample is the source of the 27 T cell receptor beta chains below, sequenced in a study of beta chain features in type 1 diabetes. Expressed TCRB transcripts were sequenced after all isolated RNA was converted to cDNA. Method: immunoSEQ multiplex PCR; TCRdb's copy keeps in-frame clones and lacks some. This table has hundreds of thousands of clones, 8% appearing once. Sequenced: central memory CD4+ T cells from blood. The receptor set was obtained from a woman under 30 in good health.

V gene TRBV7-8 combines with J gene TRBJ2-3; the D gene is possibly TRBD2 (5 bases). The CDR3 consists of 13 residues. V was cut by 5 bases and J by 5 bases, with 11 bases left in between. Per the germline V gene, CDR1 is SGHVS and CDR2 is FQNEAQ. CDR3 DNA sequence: TGTGCCAGCAGCCACACGGGGATAGATACGCAGTATTTT. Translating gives CASSHTGIDTQYF.

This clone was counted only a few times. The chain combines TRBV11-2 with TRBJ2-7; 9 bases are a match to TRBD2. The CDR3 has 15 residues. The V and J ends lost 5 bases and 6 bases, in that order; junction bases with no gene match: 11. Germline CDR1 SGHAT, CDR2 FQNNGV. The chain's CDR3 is CASSRGGGAGGEQYF. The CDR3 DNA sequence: TGTGCCAGCAGCCGAGGGGGGGGAGCGGGAGGCGAGCAGTACTTC.

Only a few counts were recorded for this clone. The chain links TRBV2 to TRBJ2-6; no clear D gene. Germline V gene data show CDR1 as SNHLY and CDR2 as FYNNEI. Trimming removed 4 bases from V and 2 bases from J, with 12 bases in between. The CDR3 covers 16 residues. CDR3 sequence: CASSALGSPGANVLTF. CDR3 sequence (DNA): TGTGCCAGCAGTGCCCTTGGCAGTCCTGGGGCCAACGTCCTGACTTTC.

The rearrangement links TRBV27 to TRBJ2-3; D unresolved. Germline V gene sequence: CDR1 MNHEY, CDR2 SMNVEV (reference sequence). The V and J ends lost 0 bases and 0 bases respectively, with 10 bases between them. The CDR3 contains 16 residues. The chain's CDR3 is CASSLSIQLSTDTQYF. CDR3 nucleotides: TGTGCCAGCAGTTTATCGATACAGCTAAGCACAGATACGCAGTATTTT.

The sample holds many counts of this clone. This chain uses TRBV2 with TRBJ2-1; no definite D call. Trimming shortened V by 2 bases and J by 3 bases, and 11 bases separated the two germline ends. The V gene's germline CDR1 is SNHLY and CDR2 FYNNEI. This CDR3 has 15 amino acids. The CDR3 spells CASSEKALVYNEQFF. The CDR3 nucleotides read TGTGCCAGCAGTGAAAAAGCTTTGGTCTACAATGAGCAGTTCTTC.

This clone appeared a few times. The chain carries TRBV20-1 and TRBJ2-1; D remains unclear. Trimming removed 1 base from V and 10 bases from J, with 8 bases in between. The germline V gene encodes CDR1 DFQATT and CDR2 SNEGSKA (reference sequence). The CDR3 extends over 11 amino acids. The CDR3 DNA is TGCAGTGCTAGAGTCATCATGGAGCAGTTCTTC. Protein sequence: CSARVIMEQFF.

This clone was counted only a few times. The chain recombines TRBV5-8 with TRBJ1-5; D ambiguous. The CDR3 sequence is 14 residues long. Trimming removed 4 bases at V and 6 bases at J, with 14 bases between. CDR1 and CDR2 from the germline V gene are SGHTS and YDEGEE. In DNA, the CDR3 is TGTGCCAGCAGCCGGGCGGAGATCGGTCAGCCCCAGCATTTT. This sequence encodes CASSRAEIGQPQHF.

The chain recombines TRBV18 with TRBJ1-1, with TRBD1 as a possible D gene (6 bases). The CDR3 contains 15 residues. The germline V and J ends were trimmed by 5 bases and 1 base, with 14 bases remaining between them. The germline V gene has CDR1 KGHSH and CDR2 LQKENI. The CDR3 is CASSGGSIRNTEAFF. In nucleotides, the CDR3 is TGTGCCAGCTCAGGGGGCTCAATTCGGAACACTGAAGCTTTCTTT.

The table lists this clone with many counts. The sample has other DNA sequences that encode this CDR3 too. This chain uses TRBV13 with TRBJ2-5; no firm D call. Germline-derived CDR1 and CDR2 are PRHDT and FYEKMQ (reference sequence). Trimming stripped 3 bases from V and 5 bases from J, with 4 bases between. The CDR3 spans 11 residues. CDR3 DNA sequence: TGTGCCAGCAGCTTTCGGGAGACCCAGTACTTC. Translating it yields CASSFRETQYF. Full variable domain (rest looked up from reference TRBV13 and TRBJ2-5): AAGVIQSPRHLIKEKRETATLKCYPIPRHDTVYWYQQGPGQDPQFLISFYEKMQSDKGSIPDRFSAQQFSDYHSELNMSSLELGDSALYFCASSFRETQYFGPGTRLLVL.

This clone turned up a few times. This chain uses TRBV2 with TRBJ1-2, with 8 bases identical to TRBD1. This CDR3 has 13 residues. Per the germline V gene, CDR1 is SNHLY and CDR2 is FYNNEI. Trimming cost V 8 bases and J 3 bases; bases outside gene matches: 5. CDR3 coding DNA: TGTGCCAGCGGAACAGGGGGAGACTATGGCTACACCTTC. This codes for CASGTGGDYGYTF. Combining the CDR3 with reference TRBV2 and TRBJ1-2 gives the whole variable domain EPEVTQTPSHQVTQMGQEVILRCVPISNHLYFYWYRQILGQKVEFLVSFYNNEISEKSEIFDDQFSVERPDGSNFTLKIRSTKLEDSAMYFCASGTGGDYGYTFGSGTRLTVV.

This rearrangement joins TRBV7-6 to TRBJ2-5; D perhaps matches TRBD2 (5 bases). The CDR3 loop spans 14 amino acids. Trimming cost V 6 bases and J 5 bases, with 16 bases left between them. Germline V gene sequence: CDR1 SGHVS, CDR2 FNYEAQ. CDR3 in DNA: TGTGCCAGCAGACCAACACGGGGTAGGGAGACCCAGTACTTC. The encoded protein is CASRPTRGRETQYF.

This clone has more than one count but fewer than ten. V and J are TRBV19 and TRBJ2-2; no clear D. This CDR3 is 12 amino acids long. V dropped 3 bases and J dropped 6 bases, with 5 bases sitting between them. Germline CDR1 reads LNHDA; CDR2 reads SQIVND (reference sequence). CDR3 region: CASSIQAGELFF. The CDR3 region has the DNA TGTGCCAGTAGTATTCAAGCCGGGGAGCTGTTTTTT.

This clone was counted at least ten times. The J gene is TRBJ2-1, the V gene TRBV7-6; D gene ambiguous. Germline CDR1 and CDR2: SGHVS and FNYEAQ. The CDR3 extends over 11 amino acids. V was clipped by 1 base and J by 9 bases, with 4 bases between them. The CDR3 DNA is TGTGCCAGCAGCTTAGGGGTTGAGCAGTTCTTC. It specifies CASSLGVEQFF.

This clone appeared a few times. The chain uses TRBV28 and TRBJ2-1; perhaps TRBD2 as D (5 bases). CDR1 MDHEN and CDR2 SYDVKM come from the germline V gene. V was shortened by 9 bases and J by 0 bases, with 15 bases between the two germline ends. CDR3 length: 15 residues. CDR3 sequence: CASTRSGSSYNEQFF. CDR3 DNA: TGTGCCAGTACCAGAAGCGGAAGCTCCTACAATGAGCAGTTCTTC.

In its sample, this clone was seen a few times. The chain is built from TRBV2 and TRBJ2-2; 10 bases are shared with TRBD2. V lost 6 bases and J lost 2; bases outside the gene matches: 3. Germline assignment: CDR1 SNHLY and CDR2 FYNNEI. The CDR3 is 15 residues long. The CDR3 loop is CASRRTSGNTGELFF. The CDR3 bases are TGTGCCAGCAGAAGGACTAGCGGTAACACCGGGGAGCTGTTTTTT. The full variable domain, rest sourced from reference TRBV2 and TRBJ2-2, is EPEVTQTPSHQVTQMGQEVILRCVPISNHLYFYWYRQILGQKVEFLVSFYNNEISEKSEIFDDQFSVERPDGSNFTLKIRSTKLEDSAMYFCASRRTSGNTGELFFGEGSRLTVL.

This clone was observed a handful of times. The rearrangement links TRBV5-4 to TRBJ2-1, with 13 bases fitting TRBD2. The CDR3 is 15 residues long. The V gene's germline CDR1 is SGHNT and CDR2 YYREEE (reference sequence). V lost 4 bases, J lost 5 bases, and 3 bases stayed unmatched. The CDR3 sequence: CASSPGLAGNNEQFF. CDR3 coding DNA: TGTGCCAGCAGCCCGGGACTAGCGGGAAACAATGAGCAGTTCTTC.

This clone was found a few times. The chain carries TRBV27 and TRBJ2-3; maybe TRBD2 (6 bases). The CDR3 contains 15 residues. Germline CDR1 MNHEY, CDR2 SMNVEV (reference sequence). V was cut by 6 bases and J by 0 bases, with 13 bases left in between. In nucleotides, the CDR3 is TGTGCCAGCAGGGGAGGTTGGGCGAGCACAGATACGCAGTATTTT. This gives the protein CASRGGWASTDTQYF.

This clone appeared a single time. CDR3 DNA: TGTGCCAGCAGCTTTTGGAGGACAGCGGGGCCCACTGAAGCTTTCTTT. Its translation is CASSFWRTAGPTEAFF. The rearrangement links TRBV7-9 to TRBJ1-1; TRBD1 might be the D (6 bases). The CDR3 extends over 16 amino acids. The V end lost 3 bases, the J end lost 4 bases, and 18 bases lay between the germline ends. Germline loops: CDR1 SEHNR, CDR2 FQNEAQ (reference sequence). Combining the CDR3 with reference TRBV7-9 and TRBJ1-1 gives the whole variable domain DTGVSQNPRHKITKRGQNVTFRCDPISEHNRLYWYRQTLGQGPEFLTYFQNEAQLEKSRLLSDRFSAERPKGSFSTLEIQRTEQGDSAMYLCASSFWRTAGPTEAFFGQGTRLTVV.

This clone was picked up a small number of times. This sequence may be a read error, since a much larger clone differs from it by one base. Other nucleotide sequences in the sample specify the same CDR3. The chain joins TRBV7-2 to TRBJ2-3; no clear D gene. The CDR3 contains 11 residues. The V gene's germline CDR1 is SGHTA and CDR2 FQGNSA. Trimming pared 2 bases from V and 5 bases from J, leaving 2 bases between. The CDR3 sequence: CASSLRDTQYF. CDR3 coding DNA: TGTGCCAGCAGCTTACGAGATACGCAGTATTTT.

The CDR3 protein is CAISESEWGRGDQPQHF. CDR3 sequence (DNA): TGTGCCATCAGTGAGTCGGAATGGGGCAGGGGTGATCAGCCCCAGCATTTT. This sequence joins TRBV10-3 and TRBJ1-5; D possibly corresponds to TRBD1 (6 bases). V dropped 0 bases and J dropped 5 bases, with 17 bases sitting between them. There are 17 residues in the CDR3. Germline-derived CDR1 and CDR2 are ENHRY and SYGVKD.

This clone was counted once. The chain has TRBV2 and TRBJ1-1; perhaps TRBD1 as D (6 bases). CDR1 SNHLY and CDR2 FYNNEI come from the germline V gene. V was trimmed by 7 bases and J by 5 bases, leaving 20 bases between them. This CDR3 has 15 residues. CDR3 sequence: CASIKGQGIGTEAFF. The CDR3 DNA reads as TGTGCCAGCATCAAGGGGCAGGGGATCGGGACTGAAGCTTTCTTT.

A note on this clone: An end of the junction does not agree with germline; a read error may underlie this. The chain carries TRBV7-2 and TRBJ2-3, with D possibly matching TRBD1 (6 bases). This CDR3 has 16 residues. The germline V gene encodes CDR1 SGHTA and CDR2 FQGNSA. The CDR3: CASSLATGILTDTQYF. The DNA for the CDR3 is TGTGCCAGCAGCCTAGCCACAGGGATACTCACAGATACGCAGTATTTT.

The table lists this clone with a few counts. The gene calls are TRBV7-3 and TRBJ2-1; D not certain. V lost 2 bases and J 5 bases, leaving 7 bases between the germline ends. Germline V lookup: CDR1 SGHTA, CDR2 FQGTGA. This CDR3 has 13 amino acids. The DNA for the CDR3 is TGTGCCAGCAGCTTAGCCCACGACAATGAGCAGTTCTTC. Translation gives CASSLAHDNEQFF.

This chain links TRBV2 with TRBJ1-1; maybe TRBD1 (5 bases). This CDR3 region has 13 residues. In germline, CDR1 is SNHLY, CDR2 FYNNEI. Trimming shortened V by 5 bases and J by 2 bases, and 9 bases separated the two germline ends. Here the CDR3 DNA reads TGTGCCAGCAGTCCTCAGGGAAACACTGAAGCTTTCTTT. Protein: CASSPQGNTEAFF.

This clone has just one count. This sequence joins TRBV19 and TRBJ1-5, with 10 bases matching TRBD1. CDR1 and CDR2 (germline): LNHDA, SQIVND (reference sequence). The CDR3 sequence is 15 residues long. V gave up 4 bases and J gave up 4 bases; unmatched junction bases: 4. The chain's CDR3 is CASSKAGQGNQPQHF. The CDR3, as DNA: TGTGCCAGTAGTAAGGCGGGACAGGGGAATCAGCCCCAGCATTTT. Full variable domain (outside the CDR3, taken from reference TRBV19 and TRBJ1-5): DGGITQSPKYLFRKEGQNVTLSCEQNLNHDAMYWYRQDPGQGLRLIYYSQIVNDFQKGDIAEGYSVSREKKESFPLTVTSAQKNPTAFYLCASSKAGQGNQPQHFGDGTRLSIL.

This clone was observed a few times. CDR3 sequence reads: CASSPALDTQYF. CDR3 nucleotide sequence: TGTGCCAGCAGCCCAGCCTTAGATACGCAGTATTTT. This chain connects TRBV7-2 to TRBJ2-3, with no clear D. V shed 5 bases and J shed 5 bases, with 8 bases lying between them. CDR1 is SGHTA and CDR2 is FQGNSA in the germline V gene. The CDR3 length is 12 residues.

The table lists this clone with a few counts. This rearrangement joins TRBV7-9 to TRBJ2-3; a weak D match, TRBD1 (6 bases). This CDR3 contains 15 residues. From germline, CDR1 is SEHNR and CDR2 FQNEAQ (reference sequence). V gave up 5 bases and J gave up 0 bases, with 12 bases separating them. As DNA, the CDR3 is TGTGCCAGCAGCCCGGGGACAAGAAGCACAGATACGCAGTATTTT. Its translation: CASSPGTRSTDTQYF.